The 11 T cell receptor beta chains below all came from one sample that was sequenced in a study of shared clonotypes between healthy human individuals. Clones were read by immunoSEQ multiplex PCR, and TCRdb kept only the in-frame ones, dropping some. The data contain some 2,000,000 clones, about 94% of them singletons. The specimen was naive CD4+ T cells sorted from blood. Subset: CD45RA+ positively selected. These receptors were taken from a man younger than 35 in good health.

Worth noting for this clone: This CDR3 is also generated by other DNA sequences in the sample. The V and J genes are TRBV5-6 and TRBJ2-7; no definite D call. V was shortened by 5 bases and J by 0 bases, with 6 bases between the two germline ends. Germline CDR1 SGHDT, CDR2 YYEEEE. The CDR3 is 12 residues long. The CDR3 bases are TGTGCCAGCAGTTTCAGCTCCTACGAGCAGTACTTC. This translates into CASSFSSYEQYF.

CDR3 sequence: CASSPAQVTGNTIYF. DNA of the CDR3: TGTGCCAGCAGCCCGGCACAGGTCACTGGAAACACCATATATTTT. The chain joins TRBV9 to TRBJ1-3, with D maybe TRBD1 (5 bases). Germline CDR1 reads SGDLS; CDR2 reads YYNGEE. The germline V and J ends were trimmed by 4 bases and 2 bases, with 13 bases remaining between them. The CDR3 is 15 amino acids.

The chain joins TRBV30 to TRBJ1-5; possibly TRBD1 for D (5 bases). This CDR3 comprises 13 residues. Trimming shortened V by 1 base and J by 3 bases, and 7 bases separated the two germline ends. Germline V gives CDR1 GTSNPN, CDR2 SVGIG (reference sequence). The CDR3 sequence: CAWSAGTNQPQHF. The CDR3 DNA reads TGTGCCTGGAGTGCAGGGACCAATCAGCCCCAGCATTTT.

The chain joins TRBV19 to TRBJ1-1; D not certain. V was clipped by 11 bases and J by 0 bases, with 13 bases between them. Germline V gene data show CDR1 as LNHDA and CDR2 as SQIVND (reference sequence). This CDR3 is 13 amino acids long. This chain's CDR3 is CACSPSMNTEAFF. CDR3 bases: TGTGCCTGTTCACCTTCCATGAACACTGAAGCTTTCTTT.

V and J are TRBV9 and TRBJ1-1; D might be TRBD1 (6 bases). Trimming cost V 0 bases and J 7 bases, with 22 bases left between them. The CDR3 covers 17 residues. Germline CDR1 is SGDLS and CDR2 is YYNGEE. The CDR3 nucleotides read TGTGCCAGCAGCGTAGAACCCAGGACAGAGGGTGGGAGTGAAGCTTTCTTT. Amino acid sequence: CASSVEPRTEGGSEAFF.

The rearrangement joins TRBV30 to TRBJ1-3; no definite D call. The germline V gene encodes CDR1 GTSNPN and CDR2 SVGIG (reference sequence). The CDR3 has 14 residues. The ends were cut back, 0 bases at V and 2 bases at J, with 8 bases in the middle. The CDR3 coding sequence is TGTGCCTGGAGTGTACTGGGGACTGGAAACACCATATATTTT. This translates into CAWSVLGTGNTIYF.

V gene TRBV4-1 combines with J gene TRBJ1-5, with TRBD1 identical over 8 bases. Per the germline V gene, CDR1 is MGHRA and CDR2 is YSYEKL. J lost 0 bases, V lost 0 bases, and 4 bases had no gene match. The length of the CDR3 is 17 residues. The chain's CDR3 is CASSQETGVNSNQPQHF. The CDR3 DNA reads TGCGCCAGCAGCCAAGAGACAGGGGTGAATAGCAATCAGCCCCAGCATTTT.

This sequence joins TRBV27 and TRBJ1-2; 8 bases agree with TRBD1. CDR3 length: 15 amino acids. Germline V lookup: CDR1 MNHEY, CDR2 SMNVEV (reference sequence). Trimming cost V 7 bases and J 4 bases; bases outside gene matches: 11. The chain's CDR3 is CASTRRTGRVYGYTF. The CDR3 DNA reads as TGTGCCAGCACCCGCCGGACAGGGCGTGTCTATGGCTACACCTTC.

This chain connects TRBV6-1 to TRBJ1-2; D remains unclear. The CDR3 is 14 residues long. The V and J ends lost 1 base and 4 bases respectively, with 10 bases between them. CDR1 is MNHNS, CDR2 SASEGT, per germline. The CDR3 DNA reads as TGTGCCAGCAGTGAAGATCTGACTTTCTATGGCTACACCTTC. This codes for CASSEDLTFYGYTF.

The rearrangement links TRBV7-9 to TRBJ2-7, with D possibly being TRBD1 (5 bases). Germline CDR1 SEHNR, CDR2 FQNEAQ (reference sequence). The V gene lost 0 bases and the J gene lost 0 bases, with 12 bases spanning the gap. This CDR3 region has 16 residues. In nucleotides, the CDR3 is TGTGCCAGCAGCTTAGCGAGCCTCGACAGCTCCTACGAGCAGTACTTC. Translation gives CASSLASLDSSYEQYF.

On this clone itself: Additional DNA sequences in this sample encode the identical CDR3. The chain has TRBV6-5 and TRBJ1-6, with 7 bases identical to TRBD1. Looked up from germline, CDR1 is MNHEY and CDR2 is SVGAGI. This CDR3 region has 12 residues. V shed 5 bases, J shed 8 bases, and the junction held 0 bases outside the gene matches. CDR3 amino acids: CASSDRDSPLHF. DNA of the CDR3: TGTGCCAGCAGTGACAGGGATTCACCCCTCCACTTT.